This record concerns one TCR beta chain sequence. The antigen is not known. Using immunoSEQ multiplex PCR, the repertoire was profiled, and TCRdb retains in-frame clones only, with some absent. The sample lists about 70,000 clones, around 83% seen once, with about a tenth in the top ten. This sample stems from a study of T cell responses to AZD1222 COVID-19 vaccine. About the research overall: Second doses that came at about 4 or about 12 weeks were put together. General study results and limits: Spike-specific TCR breadth and depth rose after two AZD1222 doses. The study found vaccine-associated CD4 TCRs spanning spike, dominant at 160-218 and 743-854. Just 5 or 6 AZD1222 recipients tested seropositive at baseline.

Germline V lookup: CDR1 SNHLY, CDR2 FYNNEI. The CDR3 is 14 residues long. V was pared by 2 bases and J by 5 bases, with 10 bases between. The chain carries TRBV2 and TRBJ1-5; D is unclear. Material: peripheral blood, obtained on day 0 of AZD1222 vaccination. The origin of this receptor is an adult in good health. In DNA, the CDR3 is TGTGCCAGCAGTGAACTGGACGGGGATCAGCCCCAGCATTTT. Translating it yields CASSELDGDQPQHF.